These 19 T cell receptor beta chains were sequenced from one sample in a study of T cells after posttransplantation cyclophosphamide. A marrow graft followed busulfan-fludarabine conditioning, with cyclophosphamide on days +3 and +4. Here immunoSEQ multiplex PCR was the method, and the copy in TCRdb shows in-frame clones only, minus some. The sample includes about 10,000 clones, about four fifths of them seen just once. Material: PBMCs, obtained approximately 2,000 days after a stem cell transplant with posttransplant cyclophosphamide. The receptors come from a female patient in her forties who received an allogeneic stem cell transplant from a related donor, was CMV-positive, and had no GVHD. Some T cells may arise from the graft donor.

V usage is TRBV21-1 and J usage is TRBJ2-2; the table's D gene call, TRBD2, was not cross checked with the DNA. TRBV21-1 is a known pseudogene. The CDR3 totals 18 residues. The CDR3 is CASSKEGWRASNTGELFF. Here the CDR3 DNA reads TGTGCCAGCAGCAAAGAAGGCTGGCGGGCGTCGAACACCGGGGAGCTGTTTTTT.

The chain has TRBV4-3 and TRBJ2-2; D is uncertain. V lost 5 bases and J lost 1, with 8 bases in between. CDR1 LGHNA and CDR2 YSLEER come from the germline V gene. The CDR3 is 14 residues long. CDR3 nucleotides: TGCGCCAGCAGCTTGGCGGAGAACACCGGGGAGCTGTTTTTT. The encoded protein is CASSLAENTGELFF.

The CDR3 loop reads CASSQDPPGVDTGELFF. The DNA of the CDR3 is TGCGCCAGCAGCCAAGATCCGCCAGGGGTGGACACCGGGGAGCTGTTTTTT. The gene calls are TRBV4-1 and TRBJ2-2, with D possibly TRBD1 on 6 matching bases. The germline V gene encodes CDR1 MGHRA and CDR2 YSYEKL. V was cut by 0 bases and J by 3 bases, with 14 bases left in between. The CDR3 is 17 amino acids.

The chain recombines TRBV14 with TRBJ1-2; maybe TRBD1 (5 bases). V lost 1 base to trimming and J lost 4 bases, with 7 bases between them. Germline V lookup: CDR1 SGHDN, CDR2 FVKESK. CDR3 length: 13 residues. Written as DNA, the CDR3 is TGTGCCAGCAGCCAAGGCAGGGTCTATGGCTACACCTTC. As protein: CASSQGRVYGYTF.

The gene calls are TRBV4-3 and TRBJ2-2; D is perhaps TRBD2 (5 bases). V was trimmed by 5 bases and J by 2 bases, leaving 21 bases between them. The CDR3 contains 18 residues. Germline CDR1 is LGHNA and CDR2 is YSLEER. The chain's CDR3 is CASSYDVPGSLNTGELFF. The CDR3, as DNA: TGCGCCAGCAGCTATGACGTTCCGGGATCCTTAAACACCGGGGAGCTGTTTTTT.

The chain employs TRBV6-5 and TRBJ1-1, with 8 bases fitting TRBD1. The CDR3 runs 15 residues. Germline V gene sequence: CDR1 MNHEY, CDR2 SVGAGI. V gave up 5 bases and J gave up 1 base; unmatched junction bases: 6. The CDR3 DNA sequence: TGTGCCAGCAGTACCTGGGACAGGAGGAACACTGAAGCTTTCTTT. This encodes CASSTWDRRNTEAFF.

In DNA form, the CDR3 reads TGTGCCAGCAGTTACGCAGGACAGGGGTATAATGAAAAACTGTTTTTT. This translates into CASSYAGQGYNEKLFF. J is TRBJ1-4 and V is TRBV6-6; TRBD1 matches 9 bases. V dropped 2 bases and J dropped 4; count of bases not matched to a gene: 5. This CDR3 is built from 16 residues. Germline loops: CDR1 MNHNY, CDR2 SVGAGI (reference sequence).

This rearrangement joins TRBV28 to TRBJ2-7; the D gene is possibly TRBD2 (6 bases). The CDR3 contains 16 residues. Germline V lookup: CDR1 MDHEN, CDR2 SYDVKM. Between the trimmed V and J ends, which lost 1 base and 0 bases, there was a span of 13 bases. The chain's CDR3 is CASSLFGGESSYEQYF. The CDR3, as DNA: TGTGCCAGCAGTTTATTTGGCGGGGAGAGCTCCTACGAGCAGTACTTC.

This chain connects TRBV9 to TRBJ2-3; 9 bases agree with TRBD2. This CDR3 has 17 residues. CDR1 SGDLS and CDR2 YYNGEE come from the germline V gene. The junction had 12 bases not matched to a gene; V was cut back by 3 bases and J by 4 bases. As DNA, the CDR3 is TGTGCCAGCAGCGGATTCCCGGGACTAGCAAATCCAGATACGCAGTATTTT. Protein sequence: CASSGFPGLANPDTQYF.

CDR3 coding DNA: TGCGCCAGCAGCTGGCTGACTAGCTCTTTCCACGAGCAGTACTTC. This sequence encodes CASSWLTSSFHEQYF. This sequence joins TRBV5-1 and TRBJ2-7; 7 bases match TRBD2. Per germline, CDR1 SGHRS and CDR2 YFSETQ. V dropped 3 bases and J dropped 5; count of bases not matched to a gene: 11. The CDR3 loop spans 15 amino acids.

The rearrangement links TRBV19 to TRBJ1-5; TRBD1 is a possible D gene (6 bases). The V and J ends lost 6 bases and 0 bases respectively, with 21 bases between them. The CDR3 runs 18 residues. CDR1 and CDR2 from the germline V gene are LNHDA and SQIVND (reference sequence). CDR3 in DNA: TGTGCCAGTAGCCTACAGGGCTCCTTTCCTTCTAGCAATCAGCCCCAGCATTTT. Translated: CASSLQGSFPSSNQPQHF.

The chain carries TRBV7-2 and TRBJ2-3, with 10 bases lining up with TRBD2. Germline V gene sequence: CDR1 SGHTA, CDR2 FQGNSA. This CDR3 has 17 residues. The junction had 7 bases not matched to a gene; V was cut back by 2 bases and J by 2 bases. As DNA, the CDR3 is TGTGCCAGCAGCTTAAGTAGCGGGGGGCCGATCACAGATACGCAGTATTTT. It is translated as CASSLSSGGPITDTQYF.

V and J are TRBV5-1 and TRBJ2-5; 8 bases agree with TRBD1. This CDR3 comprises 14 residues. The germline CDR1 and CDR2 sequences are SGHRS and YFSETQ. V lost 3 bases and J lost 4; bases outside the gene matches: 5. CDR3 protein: CASSSGQGGETQYF. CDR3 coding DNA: TGCGCCAGCAGCTCCGGACAGGGAGGAGAGACCCAGTACTTC. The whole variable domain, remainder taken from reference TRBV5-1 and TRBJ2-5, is KAGVTQTPRYLIKTRGQQVTLSCSPISGHRSVSWYQQTPGQGLQFLFEYFSETQRNKGNFPGRFSGRQFSNSRSEMNVSTLELGDSALYLCASSSGQGGETQYFGPGTRLLVL.

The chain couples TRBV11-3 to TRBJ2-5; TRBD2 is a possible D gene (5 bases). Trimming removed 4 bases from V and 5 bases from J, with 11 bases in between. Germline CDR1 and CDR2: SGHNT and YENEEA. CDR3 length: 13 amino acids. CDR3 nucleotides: TGTGCCAGCAGCTCCGGGATCCGGGAGACCCAGTACTTC. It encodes CASSSGIRETQYF.

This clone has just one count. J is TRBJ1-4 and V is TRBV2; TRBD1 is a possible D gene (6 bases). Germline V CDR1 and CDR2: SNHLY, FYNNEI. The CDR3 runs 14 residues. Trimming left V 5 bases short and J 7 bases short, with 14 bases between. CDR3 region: CASSTNRDGEKLFF. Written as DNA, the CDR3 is TGTGCCAGCAGTACTAACAGGGATGGTGAAAAACTGTTTTTT.

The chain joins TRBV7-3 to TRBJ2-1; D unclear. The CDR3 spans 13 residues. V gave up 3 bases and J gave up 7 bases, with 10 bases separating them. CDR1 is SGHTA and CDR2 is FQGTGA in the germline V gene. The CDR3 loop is CASSLNSVNEQFF. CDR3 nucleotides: TGTGCCAGCAGCTTGAACAGTGTGAATGAGCAGTTCTTC.

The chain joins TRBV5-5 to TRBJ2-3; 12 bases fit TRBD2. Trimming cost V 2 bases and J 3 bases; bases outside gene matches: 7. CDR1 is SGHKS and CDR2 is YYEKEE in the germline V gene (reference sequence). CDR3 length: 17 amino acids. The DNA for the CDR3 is TGTGCCAGCAGCTTCAAGGGAGGACTAGCGGGGACAGATACGCAGTATTTT. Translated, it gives CASSFKGGLAGTDTQYF.

CDR3 nucleotide sequence: TGCGCCAGCAGCCAAGGAGGCGGATATACGCAGTATTTT. This sequence encodes CASSQGGGYTQYF. This sequence joins TRBV4-1 and TRBJ2-3; D remains unclear. In germline, CDR1 is MGHRA, CDR2 YSYEKL. Trimming took off 1 base at V and 7 bases at J, with 9 bases between the two ends. This CDR3 is built from 13 residues.

CDR3 region: CASSGGETQYF. CDR3 DNA: TGCGCCAGCAGCGGGGGGGAGACCCAGTACTTC. The chain employs TRBV5-1 and TRBJ2-5, with D perhaps matching TRBD2 (6 bases). The germline V gene encodes CDR1 SGHRS and CDR2 YFSETQ. This CDR3 contains 11 residues. The V end lost 4 bases, the J end lost 5 bases, and 6 bases lay between the germline ends.